This is a list of T cell receptor beta chains from one sample in a study of blood T cell repertoires in COVID-19. The repertoire was sequenced with immunoSEQ multiplex PCR; TCRdb's copy has only in-frame clones and lacks some. This table holds some 180,000 clones, roughly 81% found once. Sequencing input: peripheral blood. These receptors all come from a middle-aged woman with COVID-19, enrolled during active disease. Both conserved end residues are part of each CDR3. The order of the fields is V gene, clone size, J gene, D gene, CDR3 DNA, CDR3 protein. The D gene is left open where the match is weak. The size field is filled for only some rows; it gives once, few, many or a size class.

TRBV7-9	many	TRBJ1-2	.	TGTGCCAGCAGCTTAGGGGCACAGCAAACCTATGGCTACACCTTC	CASSLGAQQTYGYTF
TRBV10-1	few	TRBJ1-2	.	TGCGCCAGCAGTGAGGGCAGCTATGGCTACACCTTC	CASSEGSYGYTF
TRBV28	.	TRBJ1-2	TRBD1	TGTGCCACCCCGCCCTCCGGGACAGGGTCTGGCTACACCTTC	CATPPSGTGSGYTF
TRBV27	.	TRBJ2-7	TRBD2	TGTGCCAGCTCCCCGGCGGGAGAGACCTACGAGCAGTACTTC	CASSPAGETYEQYF
TRBV18	.	TRBJ1-3	.	TGTGCCAGCTCACCACCAAGCAGTCAAAGGAGCACCATATATTTT	CASSPPSSQRSTIYF
TRBV6-6	.	TRBJ1-2	TRBD1	TGTGCCAGCACCAACTCAGGGGGCAGCTATGGCTACACCTTC	CASTNSGGSYGYTF
TRBV11-2	.	TRBJ2-1	TRBD2	TGTGCCAGCAGCTCACTAGCGGGAGCCAGCAATGAGCAGTTCTTC	CASSSLAGASNEQFF
TRBV11-2	.	TRBJ1-5	.	TGTGCCAGCAGCTTAAATCCCAATGGCAATCAGCCCCAGCATTTT	CASSLNPNGNQPQHF
TRBV4-2	few	TRBJ2-2	TRBD2	TGTGCCAGCAGCCAAGGCCTAGCGGGAGACACCGGGGAGCTGTTTTTT	CASSQGLAGDTGELFF
TRBV30	.	TRBJ2-2	.	TGTGCCCGGATCCAGGGGGGGAACACCGGGGAGCTGTTTTTT	CARIQGGNTGELFF
TRBV2	.	TRBJ1-5	TRBD1	TGTGCCAGCAGTGAAGACAGGGGGAATCAGCCCCAGCATTTT	CASSEDRGNQPQHF
TRBV7-9	.	TRBJ2-3	.	TGTGCCAGCAGCTTTTGGACTTCCACAGATACGCAGTATTTT	CASSFWTSTDTQYF
TRBV19	.	TRBJ1-5	.	TGTGCCAGTAGTATAGTAGGGGGTGGCAATCAGCCCCAGCATTTT	CASSIVGGGNQPQHF
TRBV11-2	.	TRBJ1-1	TRBD1	TGTGCCAGCAGCTTTAGTACGACAGGGACAATTAAGGACACTGAAGCTTTCTTT	CASSFSTTGTIKDTEAFF
TRBV7-2	.	TRBJ2-2	TRBD1	TGTGCCAGCAGCCCCGCGCCGGGACAGGGGGCCGGGGAGCTGTTTTTT	CASSPAPGQGAGELFF
TRBV21-1	.	TRBJ2-3	.	TGTGCCAGCAACGCGACGGGGACTAGCGGGAGGGCGGGGGGCACAGATACGCAGTATTTT	CASNATGTSGRAGGTDTQYF
TRBV13	.	TRBJ2-1	.	TGTGCCAGCAGCTTAACAGTGAATGAGCAGTTCTTC	CASSLTVNEQFF
TRBV3-1/TRBV3-2	.	TRBJ1-2	TRBD1	TGTGCCAGCAGCGGGACAGGGTTTGATGGCTACACCTTC	CASSGTGFDGYTF
TRBV6-4	.	TRBJ1-3	.	TGTGCCAGCAAAAAGCACAGGAACTCTGGAAACACCATATATTTT	CASKKHRNSGNTIYF
TRBV10-3	.	TRBJ2-3	TRBD2	TGTGCCATCAGTGATTGGGGGGGGACTAGCGGATCTAGCACAGATACGCAGTATTTT	CAISDWGGTSGSSTDTQYF
TRBV7-2	.	TRBJ1-2	.	TGTGCCAGCACTCTCGCCGGGGTTCGGGGCTATGGCTACACCTTC	CASTLAGVRGYGYTF
TRBV19	.	TRBJ1-1	.	TGTGCCAGTACATGGCCGGGGACTCCCAAAGGAGCTTTCTTT	CASTWPGTPKGAFF
TRBV5-5	.	TRBJ2-1	.	TGTGCCAGCAGCTTGGCGACAGGTACCGGCATCAATGAGCAGTTCTTC	CASSLATGTGINEQFF
TRBV29-1	.	TRBJ2-3	.	TGCAGCGTCCCACAGGGCTGGGGCACAGATACGCAGTATTTT	CSVPQGWGTDTQYF
TRBV9	once	TRBJ1-4	.	TGTGCCAGCACCCGGGGGGGGGTTCCCCTTGCAACTAATGAAAAACTGTTTTTT	CASTRGGVPLATNEKLFF
TRBV30	.	TRBJ1-2	TRBD1	TGTGCCTGGAGAGACAGGGGAGCCTATGGCTACACCTTC	CAWRDRGAYGYTF